In this sample, the clone carrying this T cell receptor beta chain turned up once. The data were obtained in a study of control samples from healthy donors and cancer patients. Only in-frame clones appear in the TCRdb table, and some are missing; sequencing was by immunoSEQ multiplex PCR. The sample lists around 130,000 clones, roughly 89% seen once, with just over 7.5% in the top ten. The CDR3 runs 16 residues. Germline V CDR1 and CDR2: SNHLY, FYNNEI. V was pared by 5 bases and J by 6 bases, with 20 bases between. Sequencing was done on a sample of PBMCs. The chain has TRBV2 and TRBJ2-1; tentatively, D is TRBD1 (6 bases). The receptor comes from a man between 45 and 60 years old with head and neck cancer. The DNA of the CDR3 is TGTGCCAGCAGTAGCCAGGGGAATCAAGCTTTCAATGAGCAGTTCTTC. This codes for CASSSQGNQAFNEQFF. Variable domain in full (rest from reference TRBV2 and TRBJ2-1): EPEVTQTPSHQVTQMGQEVILRCVPISNHLYFYWYRQILGQKVEFLVSFYNNEISEKSEIFDDQFSVERPDGSNFTLKIRSTKLEDSAMYFCASSSQGNQAFNEQFFGPGTRLTVL.